The 31 T cell receptor beta chains reported below all come from one sample, sequenced in a study of blood T cell repertoires in COVID-19. The method was immunoSEQ multiplex PCR; TCRdb's version includes in-frame clones alone and lacks a portion of them. The data hold approximately 220,000 clones, with 83% observed a single time. Sequencing used PBMCs or T cells enriched from blood (not recorded which). The receptors were sampled from a woman aged 40 to 49 who had been exposed to COVID-19.

V and J are TRBV9 and TRBJ2-1; 10 positions match TRBD1. Per the germline V gene, CDR1 is SGDLS and CDR2 is YYNGEE. This CDR3 contains 16 residues. Trimming removed 4 bases from V and 8 bases from J; junction bases left unmatched: 12. The CDR3 DNA is TGTGCCAGCAGCCCGAGAGACAGGGGGCCCTTCGATGAGCAGTTCTTC. Its translation: CASSPRDRGPFDEQFF.

J is TRBJ2-5 and V is TRBV9; a possible D gene is TRBD1 (5 bases). Trimming removed 0 bases at V and 4 bases at J, with 13 bases between. CDR3 length equals 15 residues. CDR1 SGDLS and CDR2 YYNGEE come from the germline V gene. The CDR3: CASSVGGLPRETQYF. The CDR3 region has the DNA TGTGCCAGCAGCGTAGGGGGCTTACCGCGAGAGACCCAGTACTTC.

The V gene is TRBV6-5, the J gene TRBJ2-3, with a weak D call TRBD2 (7 bases). This CDR3 has 16 residues. The V end was cut by 4 bases, the J end by 4 bases, with 18 bases between. Germline values: CDR1 MNHEY, CDR2 SVGAGI. The CDR3 DNA reads as TGTGCCAGCAGTTCCACCCAGAGGGGGGGCCCAGATACGCAGTATTTT. Translating gives CASSSTQRGGPDTQYF.

This clone came up once. This rearrangement joins TRBV4-3 to TRBJ1-4; TRBD1 matches 10 bases. The CDR3 has 15 residues. Germline V lookup: CDR1 LGHNA, CDR2 YSLEER. Trimming took 3 bases from V and 5 from J; bases not matched to a gene: 3. CDR3 residues: CASSQRDRGNEKLFF. The CDR3 DNA reads TGCGCCAGCAGCCAGCGGGACAGGGGAAATGAAAAACTGTTTTTT.

The chain joins TRBV6-6 to TRBJ2-7, with unresolved D. From germline, CDR1 is MNHNY and CDR2 SVGAGI (reference sequence). The V end lost 6 bases, the J end lost 0 bases, and 12 bases lay between the germline ends. There are 14 residues in the CDR3. The CDR3 loop is CASSRPSLSYEQYF. The CDR3 bases are TGTGCCAGCAGCCGCCCGAGCCTCTCCTACGAGCAGTACTTC.

The chain couples TRBV5-1 to TRBJ2-1; D may be TRBD2 (5 bases). Between the trimmed V and J ends, which lost 0 bases and 8 bases, there was a span of 12 bases. CDR3 length equals 14 residues. Germline V gives CDR1 SGHRS, CDR2 YFSETQ. CDR3 residues: CASSLGQEVDEQFF. The CDR3 DNA sequence: TGCGCCAGCAGCTTGGGCCAGGAGGTGGATGAGCAGTTCTTC.

The CDR3: CASPGISGNTIYF. For the CDR3, the DNA is TGCGCCAGCCCAGGGATCTCTGGAAACACCATATATTTT. The rearrangement links TRBV5-1 to TRBJ1-3, with D perhaps TRBD1 (5 bases). Trimming stripped 7 bases from V and 0 bases from J, with 8 bases between. This CDR3 region has 13 residues. Germline V CDR1 and CDR2: SGHRS, YFSETQ.

This chain uses TRBV25-1 with TRBJ1-5; 12 bases align to TRBD1. After removal of 1 base from V and 1 base from J, the junction contained 5 bases not matched to a gene. Germline values: CDR1 MGHDK, CDR2 SYGVNS. The CDR3 loop spans 18 amino acids. The CDR3 reads CASSESGQGATSNQPQHF. CDR3 in DNA: TGTGCCAGCAGTGAATCGGGACAGGGGGCAACGAGCAATCAGCCCCAGCATTTT. Drawing the rest from reference TRBV25-1 and TRBJ1-5, the complete variable domain is EADIYQTPRYLVIGTGKKITLECSQTMGHDKMYWYQQDPGMELHLIHYSYGVNSTEKGDLSSESTVSRIRTEHFPLTLESARPSHTSQYLCASSESGQGATSNQPQHFGDGTRLSIL.

This chain uses TRBV6-2 or TRBV6-3 with TRBJ2-7; TRBD1 matches at 10 bases. CDR1 is MNHEY and CDR2 is SVGEGT in the germline V gene. V trimming: 2 bases; J trimming: 6 bases; junction bases outside the gene matches: 1. The length of the CDR3 is 13 residues. CDR3 nucleotide sequence: TGTGCCAGCAGTTACCGGGACAGGGGCGAGCAGTACTTC. As protein: CASSYRDRGEQYF.

This chain links TRBV7-8 with TRBJ1-2; maybe TRBD1 (5 bases). Trimming removed 0 bases at V and 3 bases at J, with 8 bases between. The CDR3 consists of 14 residues. The germline V gene encodes CDR1 SGHVS and CDR2 FQNEAQ. CDR3 loop: CASSLAAGDYGYTF. CDR3 coding DNA: TGTGCCAGCAGCTTAGCGGCGGGGGACTATGGCTACACCTTC.

The rearrangement joins TRBV6-1 to TRBJ2-7; TRBD2 is a possible D gene (5 bases). CDR3 size: 14 residues. The V gene lost 1 base and the J gene lost 4 bases, with 11 bases spanning the gap. Germline V gives CDR1 MNHNS, CDR2 SASEGT. The CDR3 DNA sequence: TGTGCCAGCAGTGAAGAATGGAGGCGTTACGAGCAGTACTTC. This gives the protein CASSEEWRRYEQYF.

The V call is TRBV9, the J call TRBJ2-5; possible D gene TRBD2, 5 bases. Trimming shortened V by 0 bases and J by 7 bases, and 7 bases separated the two germline ends. Per germline, CDR1 SGDLS and CDR2 YYNGEE. CDR3 length: 12 residues. The CDR3 DNA reads TGTGCCAGCAGCGTAGATGAGGGGACCCAGTACTTC. It specifies CASSVDEGTQYF.

The rearrangement uses TRBV6-6 and TRBJ2-3; tentative D call: TRBD2 (6 bases). Germline V gene sequence: CDR1 MNHNY, CDR2 SVGAGI (reference sequence). Trimming pared 7 bases from V and 3 bases from J, leaving 11 bases between. This CDR3 contains 13 residues. The CDR3 nucleotides are TGTGCCAGCACCGGGCGGGGAACAGATACGCAGTATTTT. Amino acids: CASTGRGTDTQYF.

In DNA form, the CDR3 reads TGTGCCAGCAACGATCGAGCGGGGAGGGTCGAGCAGTACTTC. Translating it yields CASNDRAGRVEQYF. V usage is TRBV6-6 and J usage is TRBJ2-7, with 7 bases that match TRBD2. The CDR3 extends over 14 amino acids. The germline V gene has CDR1 MNHNY and CDR2 SVGAGI (reference sequence). V lost 7 bases, J lost 6 bases, and 12 bases stayed unmatched.

This rearrangement joins TRBV30 to TRBJ2-1, with 9 positions matching TRBD2. Germline CDR1 and CDR2: GTSNPN and SVGIG (reference sequence). This CDR3 contains 14 residues. Trimming removed 3 bases from V and 6 bases from J; junction bases left unmatched: 6. The CDR3 loop is CAWRGLAPGNEQFF. In DNA form, the CDR3 reads TGTGCCTGGAGAGGACTAGCGCCGGGCAATGAGCAGTTCTTC.

The CDR3 spells CASSEGQWQSPLHF. In nucleotides, the CDR3 is TGTGCCAGCAGCGAGGGACAGTGGCAGTCTCCCCTCCACTTT. The chain is built from TRBV6-2 or TRBV6-3 and TRBJ1-6, with TRBD1 identical over 7 bases. Germline lookup yields CDR1 MNHEY and CDR2 SVGEGT. With V trimmed by 6 bases and J by 13 bases, 12 bases remained unmatched. The CDR3 is 14 residues long.

The chain joins TRBV7-8 to TRBJ1-2; 7 nucleotides line up with TRBD1. The CDR3 has 17 residues. V gave up 1 base and J gave up 8 bases; unmatched junction bases: 16. Looked up from germline, CDR1 is SGHVS and CDR2 is FQNEAQ. CDR3 in amino acids: CASSLGIGTDPTRGYTF. In DNA, the CDR3 is TGTGCCAGCAGCTTAGGTATTGGGACAGACCCTACTAGGGGCTACACCTTC.

This clone was counted at least ten times. In DNA, the CDR3 is TGTGCCAGCAGCTTAGAAGTGGGGGGTGCAGATACGCAGTATTTT. This translates into CASSLEVGGADTQYF. The chain recombines TRBV7-9 with TRBJ2-3; weak D call: TRBD2 (6 bases). CDR1 is SEHNR and CDR2 is FQNEAQ in the germline V gene (reference sequence). This CDR3 region has 15 residues. V lost 1 base and J 4 bases, leaving 12 bases between the germline ends.

The chain couples TRBV6-6 to TRBJ2-3, with TRBD2 matching over 8 bases. Looked up from germline, CDR1 is MNHNY and CDR2 is SVGAGI (reference sequence). The CDR3 extends over 14 amino acids. Trimming removed 11 bases from V and 1 base from J; junction bases left unmatched: 8. The CDR3 loop is CAAAGGARTDTQYF. In DNA form, the CDR3 reads TGTGCCGCCGCCGGGGGGGCCCGCACAGATACGCAGTATTTT.

The V gene is TRBV27, the J gene TRBJ1-2, with a weak D call TRBD1 (6 bases). The V end was cut by 4 bases, the J end by 0 bases, with 15 bases between. This CDR3 is built from 16 residues. Germline CDR1 is MNHEY and CDR2 is SMNVEV (reference sequence). In DNA, the CDR3 is TGTGCCAGCAGTTCATTACAGGGTGCCGCTAACTATGGCTACACCTTC. Its protein product is CASSSLQGAANYGYTF.

The chain recombines TRBV5-8 with TRBJ1-1, with D unresolved. The CDR3 runs 14 residues. V was trimmed by 0 bases and J by 3 bases, leaving 9 bases between them. The germline gives CDR1 SGHTS, CDR2 YDEGEE. The CDR3 here is CASSLGVSYTEAFF. For the CDR3, the DNA is TGTGCCAGCAGCTTGGGCGTGTCATACACTGAAGCTTTCTTT.

The chain carries TRBV5-4 and TRBJ1-1, with a possible D match to TRBD1 (6 bases). CDR3 size: 17 residues. The V end lost 0 bases, the J end lost 4 bases, and 19 bases lay between the germline ends. Germline values: CDR1 SGHNT, CDR2 YYREEE (reference sequence). The CDR3 reads CASSLAGAGVSGTEAFF. CDR3 sequence (DNA): TGTGCCAGCAGCTTGGCCGGGGCAGGGGTATCAGGCACTGAAGCTTTCTTT.

The chain carries TRBV3-1 (or the pseudogene TRBV3-2) and TRBJ1-2, with D unclear. Germline values: CDR1 LGHDT, CDR2 YNNKEL (reference sequence). Trimming shortened V by 1 base and J by 2 bases, and 5 bases separated the two germline ends. This CDR3 contains 13 residues. The CDR3 nucleotides are TGTGCCAGCAGCCAAGCGGGGAACTATGGCTACACCTTC. Protein product: CASSQAGNYGYTF.

The V gene is TRBV30, the J gene TRBJ1-2; D unclear. The germline V gene encodes CDR1 GTSNPN and CDR2 SVGIG (reference sequence). The CDR3 is made up of 15 amino acids. Trimming removed 0 bases at V and 3 bases at J, with 14 bases between. CDR3 in DNA: TGTGCCTGGAGTGTTGTTGAGGGCGGATACTATGGCTACACCTTC. Protein product: CAWSVVEGGYYGYTF.

This clone was observed once. The chain recombines TRBV4-2 with TRBJ1-6; tentative D call: TRBD1 (5 bases). The CDR3 loop spans 16 amino acids. The ends were cut back, 1 base at V and 10 bases at J, with 17 bases in the middle. Germline loops: CDR1 LGHNA, CDR2 YNFKEQ. In DNA, the CDR3 is TGTGCCAGCAGCCAAGGAGAGAGCAGGGTAAGATCACCCCTCCACTTT. Its translation: CASSQGESRVRSPLHF.

The gene calls are TRBV5-4 and TRBJ1-2; D might be TRBD1 (5 bases). The CDR3 has 15 residues. Germline CDR1 SGHNT, CDR2 YYREEE (reference sequence). The V end lost 0 bases, the J end lost 3 bases, and 12 bases lay between the germline ends. The CDR3 nucleotides are TGTGCCAGCAGCTTGGCTGGGGAGGGGCACTATGGCTACACCTTC. This encodes CASSLAGEGHYGYTF.

In this sample, this clone turned up once. The rearrangement uses TRBV4-2 and TRBJ2-5; 11 nucleotides agree with TRBD2. The germline CDR1 and CDR2 sequences are LGHNA and YNFKEQ. After removal of 0 bases from V and 5 bases from J, the junction contained 11 bases not matched to a gene. The CDR3 loop spans 18 amino acids. CDR3 DNA sequence: TGTGCCAGCAGCCAAGATTTAGCGGGGGGGCAGGTTCTTGAGACCCAGTACTTC. Translating it yields CASSQDLAGGQVLETQYF.

The chain employs TRBV6-5 and TRBJ2-7; TRBD2 agrees at 7 bases. J gave up 2 bases and V 6 bases, and 4 bases lay outside the gene matches. This CDR3 contains 13 residues. CDR1 and CDR2 (germline): MNHEY, SVGAGI. The CDR3 here is CASRLAGTYEQYF. The CDR3 DNA sequence: TGTGCCAGCAGATTAGCGGGCACCTACGAGCAGTACTTC.

This clone has more than one count but fewer than ten. This chain connects TRBV6-5 to TRBJ2-5; 10 bases are a match to TRBD2. This CDR3 has 15 amino acids. The V and J ends lost 0 bases and 6 bases, in that order; junction bases with no gene match: 4. Per germline, CDR1 MNHEY and CDR2 SVGAGI. CDR3: CASSYSGTSEKTQYF. DNA for the CDR3: TGTGCCAGCAGTTACTCCGGGACTAGCGAGAAGACCCAGTACTTC.

This chain links TRBV25-1 with TRBJ2-5; a weak D match, TRBD2 (7 bases). Germline-derived CDR1 and CDR2 are MGHDK and SYGVNS. The CDR3 has 15 residues. The V gene lost 7 bases and the J gene lost 3 bases, with 18 bases spanning the gap. CDR3 DNA sequence: TGTGCCAGCACCCCCAGAAGCGGGACAAAAGAGACCCAGTACTTC. Protein sequence: CASTPRSGTKETQYF.

The table lists this clone with a few counts. This chain's CDR3 is CASILTATNEKLFF. The CDR3 nucleotides read TGTGCCAGCATTTTGACAGCAACTAATGAAAAACTGTTTTTT. V is TRBV2 and J is TRBJ1-4; D may be TRBD1 (5 bases). CDR1 is SNHLY, CDR2 FYNNEI, per germline. The CDR3 is 14 residues long. The ends were cut back, 7 bases at V and 0 bases at J, with 9 bases in the middle. Using reference TRBV2 and TRBJ1-4 for the parts outside the CDR3, the full variable domain is EPEVTQTPSHQVTQMGQEVILRCVPISNHLYFYWYRQILGQKVEFLVSFYNNEISEKSEIFDDQFSVERPDGSNFTLKIRSTKLEDSAMYFCASILTATNEKLFFGSGTQLSVL.